This TCR beta chain was found in a study of blood T cell repertoires in COVID-19. Across the study: Acute and convalescent COVID-19 samples came from the United States, Italy and Spain. PBMCs, B-cell-depleted T cells, or T cells provided the cDNA or gDNA that made up the material.

The CDR3 length is 15 residues. Germline CDR1 and CDR2: SGDLS and YYNGEE. Trimming cost V 0 bases and J 2 bases, with 12 bases left between them. This clone is a singleton in its sample. Repertoires were generated with immunoSEQ multiplex PCR, while TCRdb's copy carries only in-frame clones and drops some. The data show 90,000 to 100,000 clones, with roughly 89% seen just once and just under 2% held by the top ten. The sample taken for sequencing was peripheral blood. The sequence came from an older man with active or convalescent COVID-19. The chain combines TRBV9 with TRBJ2-7, with D possibly matching TRBD1 (6 bases). The CDR3 DNA reads as TGTGCCAGCAGCGTAGGACCGGGGACACCCTACGAGCAGTACTTC. Translating it yields CASSVGPGTPYEQYF.